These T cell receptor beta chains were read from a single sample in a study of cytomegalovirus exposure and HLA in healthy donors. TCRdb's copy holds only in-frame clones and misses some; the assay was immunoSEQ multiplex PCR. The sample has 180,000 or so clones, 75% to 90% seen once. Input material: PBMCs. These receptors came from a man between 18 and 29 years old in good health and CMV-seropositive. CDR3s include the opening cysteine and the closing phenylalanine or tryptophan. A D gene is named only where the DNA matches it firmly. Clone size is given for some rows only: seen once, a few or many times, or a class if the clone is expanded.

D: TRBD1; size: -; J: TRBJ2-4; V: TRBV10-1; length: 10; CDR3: CASWRQGKYF; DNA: TGCGCCAGCTGGAGACAGGGCAAGTACTTC
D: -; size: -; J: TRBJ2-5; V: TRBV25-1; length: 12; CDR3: CASSAGSETQYF; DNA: TGTGCCAGCAGTGCAGGGTCGGAGACCCAGTACTTC
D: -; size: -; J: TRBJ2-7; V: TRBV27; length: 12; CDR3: CASSPSRYEQYF; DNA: TGTGCCAGCAGTCCCTCCCGCTACGAGCAGTACTTC
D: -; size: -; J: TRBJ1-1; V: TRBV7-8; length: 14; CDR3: CASSLYTANTEAFF; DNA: TGTGCCAGCAGCCTCTACACAGCGAACACTGAAGCTTTCTTT
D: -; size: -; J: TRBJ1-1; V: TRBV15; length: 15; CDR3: CATSRGRTGNTEAFF; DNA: TGTGCCACCAGCAGAGGTAGAACAGGGAACACTGAAGCTTTCTTT
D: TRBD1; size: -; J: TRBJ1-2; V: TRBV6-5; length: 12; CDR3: CASTQNRGGYTF; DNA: TGTGCCAGCACACAAAACAGGGGAGGCTACACCTTC
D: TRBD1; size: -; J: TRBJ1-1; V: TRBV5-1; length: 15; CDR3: CASSGSTGVGAEAFF; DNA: TGCGCCAGCAGCGGTAGCACAGGGGTAGGGGCTGAAGCTTTCTTT
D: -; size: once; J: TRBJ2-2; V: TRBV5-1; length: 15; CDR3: CASSLGDFTTGELFF; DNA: TGCGCCAGCAGCTTGGGGGACTTTACCACCGGGGAGCTGTTTTTT
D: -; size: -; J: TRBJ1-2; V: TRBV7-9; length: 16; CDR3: CASSLAPGSLDYGYTF; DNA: TGTGCCAGCAGCTTAGCCCCAGGGTCTTTGGACTATGGCTACACCTTC
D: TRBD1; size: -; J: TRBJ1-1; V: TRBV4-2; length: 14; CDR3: CASSPRQGNTEAFF; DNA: TGTGCCAGCAGCCCCCGACAGGGTAACACTGAAGCTTTCTTT
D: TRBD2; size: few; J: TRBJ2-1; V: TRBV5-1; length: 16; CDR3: CASSTPTSGSYNEQFF; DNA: TGCGCCAGCAGCACCCCGACTAGCGGCTCCTACAATGAGCAGTTCTTC
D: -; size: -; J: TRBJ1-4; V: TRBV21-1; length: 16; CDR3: CASSKPCLGANEKLFF; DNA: TGTGCCAGCAGCAAACCTTGCTTGGGAGCTAATGAAAAACTGTTTTTT
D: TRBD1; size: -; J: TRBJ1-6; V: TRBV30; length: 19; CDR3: CAWGQGKGRGSILNSPLHF; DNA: TGTGCCTGGGGACAGGGGAAAGGCAGAGGGTCGATTCTTAATTCACCCCTCCACTTT
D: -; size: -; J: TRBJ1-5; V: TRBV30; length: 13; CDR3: CAWSSSSNQPQHF; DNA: TGTGCCTGGAGTTCCAGTAGCAATCAGCCCCAGCATTTT
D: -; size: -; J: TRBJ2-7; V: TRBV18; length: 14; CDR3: CASSPGDTNYEQYF; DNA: TGTGCCAGCTCACCGGGGGACACTAACTACGAGCAGTACTTC
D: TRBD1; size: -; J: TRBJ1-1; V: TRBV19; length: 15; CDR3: CASSIYGTGGTEAFF; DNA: TGTGCCAGTAGTATTTACGGGACAGGGGGCACTGAAGCTTTCTTT
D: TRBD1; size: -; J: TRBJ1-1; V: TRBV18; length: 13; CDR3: CASSLTGDSEAFF; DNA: TGTGCCAGCTCCCTTACAGGGGATAGTGAAGCTTTCTTT
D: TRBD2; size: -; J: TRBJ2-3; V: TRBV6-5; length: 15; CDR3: CASSSRGASTDTQYF; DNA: TGTGCCAGCAGTTCGCGGGGGGCCTCCACAGATACGCAGTATTTT
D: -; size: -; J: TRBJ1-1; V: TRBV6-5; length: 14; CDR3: CASSYSLVGAEAFF; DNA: TGTGCCAGCAGTTACTCCCTGGTCGGGGCTGAAGCTTTCTTT
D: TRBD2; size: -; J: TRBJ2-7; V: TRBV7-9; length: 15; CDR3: CASSKSGGATYEQYF; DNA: TGTGCCAGCAGCAAGAGCGGGGGAGCCACCTACGAGCAGTACTTC
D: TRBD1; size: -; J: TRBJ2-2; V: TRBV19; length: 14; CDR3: CASTRDRPTGELFF; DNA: TGTGCCAGTACCCGGGACAGACCCACCGGGGAGCTGTTTTTT
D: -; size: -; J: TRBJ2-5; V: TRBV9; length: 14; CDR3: CASSVASGEETQYF; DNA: TGTGCCAGCAGCGTAGCTTCAGGGGAGGAGACCCAGTACTTC
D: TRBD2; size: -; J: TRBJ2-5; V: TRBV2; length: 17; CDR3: CASRSFLAGARRRTQYF; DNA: TGTGCCAGCAGGAGCTTCCTAGCGGGGGCGCGGAGACGGACCCAGTACTTC
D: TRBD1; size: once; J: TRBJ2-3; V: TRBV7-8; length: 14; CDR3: CASSQDRGEDTQYF; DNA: TGTGCCAGCAGCCAGGACAGGGGTGAAGATACGCAGTATTTT
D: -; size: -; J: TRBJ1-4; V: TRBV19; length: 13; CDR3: CATPRGAEEKLFF; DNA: TGTGCCACTCCACGGGGGGCGGAGGAAAAACTGTTTTTT
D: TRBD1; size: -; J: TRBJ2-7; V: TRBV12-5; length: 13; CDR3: CASGLQGGHEQYF; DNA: TGTGCTAGTGGCCTACAGGGGGGCCACGAGCAGTACTTC
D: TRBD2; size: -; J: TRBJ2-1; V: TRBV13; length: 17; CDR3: CASSWGLAGGPGNEQFF; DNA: TGTGCCAGCAGCTGGGGACTAGCGGGGGGGCCGGGTAATGAGCAGTTCTTC
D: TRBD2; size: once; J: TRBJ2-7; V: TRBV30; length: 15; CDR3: CAWTSGGGAGDEQYF; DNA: TGTGCCTGGACGAGTGGCGGGGGGGCCGGGGACGAGCAGTACTTC
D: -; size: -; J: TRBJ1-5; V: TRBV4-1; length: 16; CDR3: CASSQVEPGGKRPQHF; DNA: TGCGCCAGCAGCCAGGTGGAGCCAGGAGGGAAGCGGCCCCAGCATTTT
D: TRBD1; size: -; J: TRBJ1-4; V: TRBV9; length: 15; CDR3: CASSPGTAVNEKLFF; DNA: TGTGCCAGCAGCCCGGGGACAGCGGTTAATGAAAAACTGTTTTTT
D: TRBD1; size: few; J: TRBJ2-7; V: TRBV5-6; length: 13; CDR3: CASSLDRVHEQYF; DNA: TGTGCCAGCAGCCTCGACAGGGTCCACGAGCAGTACTTC
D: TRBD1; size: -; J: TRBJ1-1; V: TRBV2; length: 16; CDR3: CASSEGTGGRGTEAFF; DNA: TGTGCCAGCAGTGAGGGGACAGGGGGCAGGGGCACTGAAGCTTTCTTT
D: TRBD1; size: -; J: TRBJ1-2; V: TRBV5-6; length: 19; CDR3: CASSSHSIRRDRRNYGYTF; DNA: TGTGCCAGCAGCTCGCACAGCATACGACGGGACAGGAGAAACTATGGCTACACCTTC
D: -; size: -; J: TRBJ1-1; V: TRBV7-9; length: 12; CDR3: CASSHQGTEAFF; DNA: TGTGCCAGCAGCCACCAGGGGACTGAAGCTTTCTTT
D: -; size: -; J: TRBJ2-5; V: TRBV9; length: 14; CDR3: CASSGDRKQETQYF; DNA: TGTGCCAGCAGCGGAGACAGGAAGCAAGAGACCCAGTACTTC
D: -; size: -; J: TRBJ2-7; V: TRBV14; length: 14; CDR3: CASSRDPSSYEQYF; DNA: TGTGCCAGCAGCCGTGATCCTAGCTCCTACGAGCAGTACTTC
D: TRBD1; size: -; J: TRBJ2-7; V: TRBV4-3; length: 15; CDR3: CASSQDWDRAYEQYF; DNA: TGCGCCAGCAGCCAAGATTGGGACAGAGCCTACGAGCAGTACTTC
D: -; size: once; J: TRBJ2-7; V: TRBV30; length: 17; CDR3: CAWSRGAIVQTSYEQYF; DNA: TGTGCCTGGAGTCGGGGGGCGATCGTCCAAACCTCCTACGAGCAGTACTTC
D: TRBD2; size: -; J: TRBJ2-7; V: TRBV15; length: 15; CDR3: CATSELAGDLYEQYF; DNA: TGTGCCACCAGCGAATTAGCGGGGGACCTCTACGAGCAGTACTTC
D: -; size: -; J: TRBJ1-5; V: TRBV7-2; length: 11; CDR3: CASADGGPQHF; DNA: TGTGCCAGCGCAGACGGGGGGCCCCAGCATTTT
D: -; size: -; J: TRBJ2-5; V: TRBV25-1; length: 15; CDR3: CASREPTGFQETQYF; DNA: TGTGCCAGCAGGGAGCCCACAGGTTTCCAAGAGACCCAGTACTTC
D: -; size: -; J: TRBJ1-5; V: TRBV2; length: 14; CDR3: CASSPGGSGQPQHF; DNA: TGTGCCAGCAGCCCCGGGGGGTCCGGACAGCCCCAGCATTTT
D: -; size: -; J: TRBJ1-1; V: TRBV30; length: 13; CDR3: CASTGTPNTEAFF; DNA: TGTGCCTCGACAGGCACCCCGAACACTGAAGCTTTCTTT
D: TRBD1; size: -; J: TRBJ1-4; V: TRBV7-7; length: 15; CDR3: CASSLMTGGYEKLFF; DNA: TGTGCTAGCAGCTTGATGACAGGGGGCTATGAAAAACTGTTTTTT
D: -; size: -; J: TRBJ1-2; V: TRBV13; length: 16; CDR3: CASSLRQTSKSHGYTF; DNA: TGTGCCAGCAGCTTGCGACAGACTAGTAAAAGCCATGGCTACACCTTC
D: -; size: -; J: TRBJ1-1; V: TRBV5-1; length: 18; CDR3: CASSFGLGAPGMNTEAFF; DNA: TGCGCCAGCAGCTTCGGGTTAGGGGCGCCGGGCATGAACACTGAAGCTTTCTTT
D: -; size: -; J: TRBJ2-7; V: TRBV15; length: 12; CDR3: CATSRDQGEQYF; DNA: TGTGCCACCAGCAGAGATCAGGGCGAGCAGTACTTC
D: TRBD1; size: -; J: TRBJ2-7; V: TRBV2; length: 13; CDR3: CASTIRDSYEQYF; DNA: TGTGCCAGCACTATCCGGGACAGCTACGAGCAGTACTTC
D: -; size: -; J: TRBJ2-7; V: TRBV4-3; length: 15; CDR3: CASSQGAGADYEQYF; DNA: TGCGCCAGCAGCCAAGGTGCAGGCGCCGACTACGAGCAGTACTTC
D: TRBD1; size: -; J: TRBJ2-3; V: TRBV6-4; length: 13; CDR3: CASSETGTNTQYF; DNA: TGTGCCAGCAGTGAGACAGGGACGAATACGCAGTATTTT
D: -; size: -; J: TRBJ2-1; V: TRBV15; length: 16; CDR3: CATSGGPPGSYNEQFF; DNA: TGTGCCACCAGCGGGGGCCCCCCGGGCTCCTACAATGAGCAGTTCTTC
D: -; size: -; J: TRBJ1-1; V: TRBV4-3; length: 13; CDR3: CASSQDIRTEAFF; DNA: TGCGCCAGCAGCCAAGATATAAGGACAGAAGCTTTCTTT
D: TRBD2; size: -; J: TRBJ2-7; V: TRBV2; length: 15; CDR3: CASRYSSGVSYEQYF; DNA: TGTGCCAGCAGGTATTCTAGCGGGGTCTCCTACGAGCAGTACTTC
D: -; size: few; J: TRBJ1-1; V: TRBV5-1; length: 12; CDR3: CASSLAGSEAFF; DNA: TGCGCCAGCAGTCTGGCAGGGTCTGAAGCTTTCTTT
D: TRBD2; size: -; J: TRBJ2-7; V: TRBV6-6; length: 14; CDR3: CASSYGGDSYEQYF; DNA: TGTGCCAGCAGTTACGGGGGGGACTCCTACGAGCAGTACTTC
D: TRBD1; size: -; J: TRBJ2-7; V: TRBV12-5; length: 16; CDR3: CASGSSRDRGRNEQYF; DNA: TGTGCTAGTGGTTCTTCCCGGGACAGGGGGCGGAACGAGCAGTACTTC
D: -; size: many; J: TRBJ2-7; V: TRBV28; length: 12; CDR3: CASRGLVYEQYF; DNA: TGTGCCAGCAGGGGCCTTGTCTACGAGCAGTACTTC